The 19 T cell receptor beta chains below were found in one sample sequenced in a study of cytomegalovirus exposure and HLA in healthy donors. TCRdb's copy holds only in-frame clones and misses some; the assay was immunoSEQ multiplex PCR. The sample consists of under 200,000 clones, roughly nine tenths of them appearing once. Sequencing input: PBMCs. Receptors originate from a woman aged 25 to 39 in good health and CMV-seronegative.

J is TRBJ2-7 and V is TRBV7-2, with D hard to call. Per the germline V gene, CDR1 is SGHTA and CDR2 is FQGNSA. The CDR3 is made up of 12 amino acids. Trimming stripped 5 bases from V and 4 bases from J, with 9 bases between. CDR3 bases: TGTGCCAGCAGCCCCTCGATATACGAGCAGTACTTC. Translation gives CASSPSIYEQYF.

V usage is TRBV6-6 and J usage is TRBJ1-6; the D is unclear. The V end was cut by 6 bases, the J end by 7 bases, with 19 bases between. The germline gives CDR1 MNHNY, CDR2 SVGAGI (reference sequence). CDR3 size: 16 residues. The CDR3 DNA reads TGTGCCAGCAGCAACTTGGCCCCGGGCAGAAATTCACCCCTCCACTTT. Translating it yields CASSNLAPGRNSPLHF.

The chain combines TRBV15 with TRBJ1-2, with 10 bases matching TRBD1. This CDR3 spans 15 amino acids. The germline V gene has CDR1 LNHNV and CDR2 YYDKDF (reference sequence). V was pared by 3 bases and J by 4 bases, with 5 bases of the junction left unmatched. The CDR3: CATSSVRDRGYGYTF. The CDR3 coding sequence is TGTGCCACCAGCAGTGTTCGGGACAGGGGCTATGGCTACACCTTC. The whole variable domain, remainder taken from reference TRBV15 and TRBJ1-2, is DAMVIQNPRYQVTQFGKPVTLSCSQTLNHNVMYWYQQKSSQAPKLLFHYYDKDFNNEADTPDNFQSRRPNTSFCFLDIRSPGLGDTAMYLCATSSVRDRGYGYTFGSGTRLTVV.

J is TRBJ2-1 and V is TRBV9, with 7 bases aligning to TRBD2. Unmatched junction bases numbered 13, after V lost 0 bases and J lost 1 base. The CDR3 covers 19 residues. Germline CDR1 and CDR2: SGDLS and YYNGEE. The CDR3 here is CASSVDIAASGFSYNEQFF. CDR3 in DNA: TGTGCCAGCAGCGTAGACATTGCCGCTAGCGGATTTTCCTACAATGAGCAGTTCTTC.

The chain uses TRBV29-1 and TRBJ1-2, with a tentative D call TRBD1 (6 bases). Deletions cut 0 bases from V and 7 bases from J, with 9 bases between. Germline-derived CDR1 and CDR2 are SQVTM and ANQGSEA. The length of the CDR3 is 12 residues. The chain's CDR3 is CSVEDSGAGYTF. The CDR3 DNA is TGCAGCGTTGAAGACTCGGGGGCTGGCTACACCTTC.

CDR3 loop: CASSQGGSTAYEQYF. CDR3 bases: TGTGCCAGCAGCCAAGGCGGGAGTACGGCGTACGAGCAGTACTTC. V is TRBV4-2 and J is TRBJ2-7, with 7 bases identical to TRBD2. CDR3 length: 15 amino acids. Germline CDR1 LGHNA, CDR2 YNFKEQ. Germline trimming cut 1 base from V and 4 bases from J; bases unmatched to any gene: 7.

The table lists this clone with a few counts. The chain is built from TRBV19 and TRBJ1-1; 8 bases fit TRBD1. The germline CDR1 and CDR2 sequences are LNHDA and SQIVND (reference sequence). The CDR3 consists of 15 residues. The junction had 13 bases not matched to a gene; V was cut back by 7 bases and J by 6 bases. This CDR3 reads CASTPDRAAWAEAFF. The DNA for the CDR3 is TGTGCCAGTACCCCGGACAGGGCTGCTTGGGCTGAAGCTTTCTTT.

The CDR3 protein is CASSLDRINQPQHF. CDR3 DNA sequence: TGTGCCAGCAGTTTAGACCGGATTAATCAGCCCCAGCATTTT. The chain combines TRBV2 with TRBJ1-5; D is ambiguous. The germline gives CDR1 SNHLY, CDR2 FYNNEI. The CDR3 is 14 amino acids. Trimming stripped 5 bases from V and 4 bases from J, with 12 bases between.

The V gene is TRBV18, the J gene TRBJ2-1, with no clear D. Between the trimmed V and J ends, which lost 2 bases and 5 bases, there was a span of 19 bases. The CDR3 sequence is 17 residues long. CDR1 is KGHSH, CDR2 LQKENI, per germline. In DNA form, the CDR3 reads TGTGCCAGCTCACCAACGCCCTGGGCCCTGGTAAACAATGAGCAGTTCTTC. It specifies CASSPTPWALVNNEQFF.

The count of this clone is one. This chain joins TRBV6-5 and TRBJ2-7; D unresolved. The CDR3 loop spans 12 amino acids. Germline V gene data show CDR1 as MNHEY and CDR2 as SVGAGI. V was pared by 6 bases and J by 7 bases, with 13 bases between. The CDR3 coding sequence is TGTGCCAGCAGCCTTCCGGGCCGGGAGCAGTACTTC. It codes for CASSLPGREQYF.

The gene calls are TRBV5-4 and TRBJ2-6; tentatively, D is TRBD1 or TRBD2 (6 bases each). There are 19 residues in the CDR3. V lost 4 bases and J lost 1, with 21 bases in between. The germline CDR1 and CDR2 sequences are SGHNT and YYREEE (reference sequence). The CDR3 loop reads CASSGGRGGPRSGANVLTF. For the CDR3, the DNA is TGTGCCAGCAGCGGCGGGCGTGGGGGGCCAAGGTCTGGGGCCAACGTCCTGACTTTC.

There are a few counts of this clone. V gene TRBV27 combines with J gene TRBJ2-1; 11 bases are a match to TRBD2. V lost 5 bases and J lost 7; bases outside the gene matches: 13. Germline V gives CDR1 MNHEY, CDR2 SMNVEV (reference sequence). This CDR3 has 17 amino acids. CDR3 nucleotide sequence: TGTGCCAGCAGTCCTCCGGGACTAGCGGTCCTGGGAAATGAGCAGTTCTTC. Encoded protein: CASSPPGLAVLGNEQFF.

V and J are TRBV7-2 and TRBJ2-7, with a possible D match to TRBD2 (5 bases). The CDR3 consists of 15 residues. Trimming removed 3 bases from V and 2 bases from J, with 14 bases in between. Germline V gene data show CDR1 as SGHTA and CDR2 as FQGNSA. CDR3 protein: CASSFNSGSTYEQYF. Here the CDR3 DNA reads TGTGCCAGCAGCTTTAATTCTGGGAGTACCTACGAGCAGTACTTC.

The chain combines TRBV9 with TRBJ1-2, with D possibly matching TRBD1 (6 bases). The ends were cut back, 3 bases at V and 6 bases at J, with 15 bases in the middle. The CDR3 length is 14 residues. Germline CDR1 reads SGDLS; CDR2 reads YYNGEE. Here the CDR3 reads CASSGLTGFNGYTF. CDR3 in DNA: TGTGCCAGCAGCGGGCTCACAGGGTTTAATGGCTACACCTTC. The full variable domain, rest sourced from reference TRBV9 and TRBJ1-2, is DSGVTQTPKHLITATGQRVTLRCSPRSGDLSVYWYQQSLDQGLQFLIQYYNGEERAKGNILERFSAQQFPDLHSELNLSSLELGDSALYFCASSGLTGFNGYTFGSGTRLTVV.

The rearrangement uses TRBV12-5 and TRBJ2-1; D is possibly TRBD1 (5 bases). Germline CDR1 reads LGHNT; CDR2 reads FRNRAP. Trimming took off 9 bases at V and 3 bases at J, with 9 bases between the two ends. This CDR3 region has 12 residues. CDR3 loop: CASLTVYNEQFF. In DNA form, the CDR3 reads TGTGCTAGCCTGACAGTCTACAATGAGCAGTTCTTC.

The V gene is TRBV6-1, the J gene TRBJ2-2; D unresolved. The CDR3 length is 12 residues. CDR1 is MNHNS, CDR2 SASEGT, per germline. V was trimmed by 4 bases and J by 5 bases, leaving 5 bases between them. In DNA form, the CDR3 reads TGTGCCAGCAGTGGACAAACCGGGGAGCTGTTTTTT. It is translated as CASSGQTGELFF.

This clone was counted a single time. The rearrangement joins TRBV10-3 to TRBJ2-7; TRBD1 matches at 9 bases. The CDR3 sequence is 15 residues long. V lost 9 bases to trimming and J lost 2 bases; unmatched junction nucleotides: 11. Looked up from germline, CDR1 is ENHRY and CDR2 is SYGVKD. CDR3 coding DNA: TGTGCCATGAGCGTCGGGACAGGGCTTGCCTACGAGCAGTACTTC. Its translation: CAMSVGTGLAYEQYF.

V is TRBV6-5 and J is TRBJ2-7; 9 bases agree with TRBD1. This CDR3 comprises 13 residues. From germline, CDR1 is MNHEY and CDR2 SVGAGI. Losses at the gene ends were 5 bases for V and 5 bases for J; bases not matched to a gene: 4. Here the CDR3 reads CASSDRGSDEQYF. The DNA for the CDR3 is TGTGCCAGCAGTGACAGGGGGTCTGACGAGCAGTACTTC.

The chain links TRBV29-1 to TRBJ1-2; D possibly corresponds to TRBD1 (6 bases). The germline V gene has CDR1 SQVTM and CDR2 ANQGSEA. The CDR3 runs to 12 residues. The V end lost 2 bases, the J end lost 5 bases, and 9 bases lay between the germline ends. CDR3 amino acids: CSVERGGYGYTF. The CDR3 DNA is TGCAGCGTTGAAAGAGGGGGGTATGGCTACACCTTC.